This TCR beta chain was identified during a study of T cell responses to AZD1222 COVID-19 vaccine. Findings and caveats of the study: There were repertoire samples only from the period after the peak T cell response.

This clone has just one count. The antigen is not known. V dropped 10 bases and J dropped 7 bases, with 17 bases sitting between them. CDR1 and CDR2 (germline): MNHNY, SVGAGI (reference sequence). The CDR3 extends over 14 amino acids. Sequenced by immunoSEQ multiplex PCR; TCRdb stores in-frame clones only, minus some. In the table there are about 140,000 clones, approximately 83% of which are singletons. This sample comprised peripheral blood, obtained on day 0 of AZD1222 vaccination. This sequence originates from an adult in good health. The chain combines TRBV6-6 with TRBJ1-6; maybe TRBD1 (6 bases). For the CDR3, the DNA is TGTGCCACCTCCCCGGGACACCCAAATTCACCCCTCCACTTT. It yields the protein CATSPGHPNSPLHF.